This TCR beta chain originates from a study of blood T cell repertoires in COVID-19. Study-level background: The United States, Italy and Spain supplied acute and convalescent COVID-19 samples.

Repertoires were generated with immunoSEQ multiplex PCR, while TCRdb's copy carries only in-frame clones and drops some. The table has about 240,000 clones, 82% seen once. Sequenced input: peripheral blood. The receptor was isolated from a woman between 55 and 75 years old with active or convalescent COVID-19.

CDR3 sequence reads: CASSAAKDYSYQETQYF. CDR3 coding DNA: TGTGCCAGCAGCGCCGCGAAAGATTACTCGTACCAAGAGACCCAGTACTTC. The chain couples TRBV7-9 to TRBJ2-5; D gene uncertain. V was clipped by 5 bases and J by 0 bases, with 19 bases between them. The CDR3 has 17 amino acids. CDR1 SEHNR and CDR2 FQNEAQ come from the germline V gene (reference sequence).